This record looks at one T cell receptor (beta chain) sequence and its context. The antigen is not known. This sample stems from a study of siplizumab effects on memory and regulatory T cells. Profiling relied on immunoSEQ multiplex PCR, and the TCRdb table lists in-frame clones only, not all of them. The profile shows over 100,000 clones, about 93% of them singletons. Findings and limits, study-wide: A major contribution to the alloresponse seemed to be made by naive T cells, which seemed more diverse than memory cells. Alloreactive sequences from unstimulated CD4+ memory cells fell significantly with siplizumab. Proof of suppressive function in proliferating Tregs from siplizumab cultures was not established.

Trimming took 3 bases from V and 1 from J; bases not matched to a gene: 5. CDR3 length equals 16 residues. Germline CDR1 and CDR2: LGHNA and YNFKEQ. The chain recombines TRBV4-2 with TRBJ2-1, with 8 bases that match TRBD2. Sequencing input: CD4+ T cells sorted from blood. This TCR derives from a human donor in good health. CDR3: CASSHLSGESYNEQFF. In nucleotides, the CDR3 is TGTGCCAGCAGCCACCTTAGCGGGGAATCCTACAATGAGCAGTTCTTC.